This TCR beta chain was sequenced in a study of PD-1 blockade in mismatch repair-deficient tumors. Trimming pared 4 bases from V and 5 bases from J, leaving 12 bases between. The CDR3 runs to 13 residues. CDR1 and CDR2 from the germline V gene are SGHDT and YYEEEE. Assay used: immunoSEQ multiplex PCR; TCRdb lists only in-frame clones, some missing. Here the sample spans 15,000 to 25,000 clones, about four fifths being singletons. The chain joins TRBV5-6 to TRBJ2-5; D is unclear. Sequenced here: PBMCs, sampled 52 weeks after starting pembrolizumab. The sequence derives from an adult with mismatch repair-deficient cancer. This CDR3 is CASSPASSETQYF. In DNA, the CDR3 is TGTGCCAGCAGCCCTGCGAGCTCCGAGACCCAGTACTTC. Full variable domain (outside the CDR3, taken from reference TRBV5-6 and TRBJ2-5): DAGVTQSPTHLIKTRGQQVTLRCSPKSGHDTVSWYQQALGQGPQFIFQYYEEEERQRGNFPDRFSGHQFPNYSSELNVNALLLGDSALYLCASSPASSETQYFGPGTRLLVL.